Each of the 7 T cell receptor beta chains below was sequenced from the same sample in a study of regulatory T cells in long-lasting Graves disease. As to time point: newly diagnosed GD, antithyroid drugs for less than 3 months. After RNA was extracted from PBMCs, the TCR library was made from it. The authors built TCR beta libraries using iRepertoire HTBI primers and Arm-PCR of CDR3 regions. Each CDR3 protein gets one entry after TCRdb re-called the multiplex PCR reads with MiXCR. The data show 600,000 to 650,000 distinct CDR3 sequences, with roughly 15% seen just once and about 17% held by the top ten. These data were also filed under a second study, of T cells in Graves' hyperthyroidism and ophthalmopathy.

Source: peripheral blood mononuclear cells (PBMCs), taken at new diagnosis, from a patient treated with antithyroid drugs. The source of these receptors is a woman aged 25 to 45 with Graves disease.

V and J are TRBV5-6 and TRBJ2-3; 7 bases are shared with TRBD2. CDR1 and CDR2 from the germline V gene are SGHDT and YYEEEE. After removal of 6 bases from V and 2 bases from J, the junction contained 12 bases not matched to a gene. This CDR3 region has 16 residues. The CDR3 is CASNTVLGGPTDTQYF. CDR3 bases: TGTGCCAGCAACACCGTTTTGGGAGGGCCCACAGATACGCAGTATTTT.

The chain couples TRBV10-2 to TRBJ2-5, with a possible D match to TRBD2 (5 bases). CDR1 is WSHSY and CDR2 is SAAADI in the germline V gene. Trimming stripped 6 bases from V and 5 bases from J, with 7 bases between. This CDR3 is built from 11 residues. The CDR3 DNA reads TGCGCCAGCAGGGGAGTGGAGACCCAGTACTTC. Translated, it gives CASRGVETQYF.

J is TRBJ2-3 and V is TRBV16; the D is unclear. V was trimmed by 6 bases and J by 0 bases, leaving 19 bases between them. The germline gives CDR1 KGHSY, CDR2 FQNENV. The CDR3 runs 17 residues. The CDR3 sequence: CASRPPRMGTSTDTQYF. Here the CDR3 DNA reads TGTGCCAGCAGACCTCCTAGGATGGGAACTAGCACAGATACGCAGTATTTT.

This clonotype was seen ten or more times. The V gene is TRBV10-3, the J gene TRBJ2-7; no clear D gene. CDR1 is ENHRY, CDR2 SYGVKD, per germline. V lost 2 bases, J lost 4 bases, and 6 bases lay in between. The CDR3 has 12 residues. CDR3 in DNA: TGTGCCATCAGTGAGGGAACTTACGAGCAGTACTTC. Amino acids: CAISEGTYEQYF.

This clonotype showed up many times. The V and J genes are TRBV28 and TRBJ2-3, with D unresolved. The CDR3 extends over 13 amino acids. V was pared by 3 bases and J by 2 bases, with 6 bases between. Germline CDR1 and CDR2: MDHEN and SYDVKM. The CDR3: CASSFSYTDTQYF. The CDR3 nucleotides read TGTGCCAGCAGTTTCTCGTACACAGATACGCAGTATTTT. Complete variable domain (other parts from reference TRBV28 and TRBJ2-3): DVKVTQSSRYLVKRTGEKVFLECVQDMDHENMFWYRQDPGLGLRLIYFSYDVKMKEKGDIPEGYSVSREKKERFSLILESASTNQTSMYLCASSFSYTDTQYFGPGTRLTVL.

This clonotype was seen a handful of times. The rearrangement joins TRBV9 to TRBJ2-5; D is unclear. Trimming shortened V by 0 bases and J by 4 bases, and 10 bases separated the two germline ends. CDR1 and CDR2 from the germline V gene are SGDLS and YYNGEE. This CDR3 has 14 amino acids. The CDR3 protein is CASSVDQRSETQYF. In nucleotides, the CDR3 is TGTGCCAGCAGCGTAGACCAGAGGTCAGAGACCCAGTACTTC.

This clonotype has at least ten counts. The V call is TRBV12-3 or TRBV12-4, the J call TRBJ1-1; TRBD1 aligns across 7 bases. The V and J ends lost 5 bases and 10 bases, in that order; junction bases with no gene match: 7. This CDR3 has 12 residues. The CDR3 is CASSPTGVRAFF. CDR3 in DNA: TGTGCCAGCAGTCCAACAGGGGTGAGAGCTTTCTTT.